Below, 11 T cell receptor beta chains from the same sample are listed, as sequenced in a study of T cell changes during pregnancy in multiple sclerosis. The assay was immunoSEQ multiplex PCR, and TCRdb's table has in-frame clones only and misses some. Here the sample spans tens of thousands of clones, about 91% being singletons. The sample was CD4+ T cells from peripheral blood mononuclear cells, taken before pregnancy. Receptor source: a female donor with multiple sclerosis, enrolled in a pregnancy study.

The chain couples TRBV19 to TRBJ1-2; 9 bases match TRBD1. Trimming took 4 bases from V and 8 from J; bases not matched to a gene: 5. Looked up from germline, CDR1 is LNHDA and CDR2 is SQIVND (reference sequence). This CDR3 comprises 13 residues. CDR3 amino acids: CASSRDRVKGYTF. As DNA, the CDR3 is TGTGCCAGTAGTAGGGACAGGGTCAAAGGCTACACCTTC. Based on the CDR3 plus reference TRBV19 and TRBJ1-2, the full variable domain is DGGITQSPKYLFRKEGQNVTLSCEQNLNHDAMYWYRQDPGQGLRLIYYSQIVNDFQKGDIAEGYSVSREKKESFPLTVTSAQKNPTAFYLCASSRDRVKGYTFGSGTRLTVV.

In nucleotides, the CDR3 is TGTGCCAGCAGCTCGGACAGCCTGAACACTGAAGCTTTCTTT. Translation: CASSSDSLNTEAFF. The chain carries TRBV11-3 and TRBJ1-1; D may be TRBD1 (6 bases). There are 14 residues in the CDR3. Germline-derived CDR1 and CDR2 are SGHNT and YENEEA. Trimming removed 4 bases at V and 0 bases at J, with 9 bases between.

The rearrangement links TRBV11-2 to TRBJ2-7; TRBD2 aligns across 9 bases. With V trimmed by 1 base and J by 2 bases, 3 bases remained unmatched. CDR3 length equals 15 residues. CDR1 and CDR2 (germline): SGHAT, FQNNGV. DNA of the CDR3: TGTGCCAGCAGCTTAGCTAGCGGGGCGCCCTACGAGCAGTACTTC. The encoded protein is CASSLASGAPYEQYF. The variable domain in full, completed from reference TRBV11-2 and TRBJ2-7, reads EAGVAQSPRYKIIEKRQSVAFWCNPISGHATLYWYQQILGQGPKLLIQFQNNGVVDDSQLPKDRFSAERLKGVDSTLKIQPAKLEDSAVYLCASSLASGAPYEQYFGPGTRLTVT.

Only one count was recorded for this clone. The chain combines TRBV19 with TRBJ1-3; D is unresolved. Trimming removed 7 bases at V and 0 bases at J, with 10 bases between. The CDR3 is 14 amino acids. Germline V CDR1 and CDR2: LNHDA, SQIVND (reference sequence). CDR3 sequence reads: CASTQENSGNTIYF. DNA of the CDR3: TGTGCCAGTACCCAGGAAAACTCTGGAAACACCATATATTTT.

This clone occurred once. The chain couples TRBV19 to TRBJ1-2; perhaps TRBD1 as D (6 bases). CDR1 LNHDA and CDR2 SQIVND come from the germline V gene (reference sequence). Trimming shortened V by 8 bases and J by 1 base, and 23 bases separated the two germline ends. The CDR3 totals 17 residues. CDR3 loop: CASGGLHLEGINYGYTF. The CDR3 region has the DNA TGTGCCAGTGGGGGCCTCCATCTCGAGGGGATTAACTATGGCTACACCTTC.

This chain joins TRBV18 and TRBJ1-1; D might be TRBD1 (5 bases). CDR1 KGHSH and CDR2 LQKENI come from the germline V gene. The CDR3 runs 15 residues. Trimming pared 2 bases from V and 2 bases from J, leaving 12 bases between. CDR3 residues: CASSPATDPNTEAFF. The DNA of the CDR3 is TGTGCCAGCTCACCAGCGACAGACCCTAACACTGAAGCTTTCTTT.

The count of this clone is one. V is TRBV15 and J is TRBJ1-2, with 7 bases matching TRBD1. V lost 0 bases to trimming and J lost 7 bases; unmatched junction nucleotides: 11. This CDR3 has 16 amino acids. Germline values: CDR1 LNHNV, CDR2 YYDKDF (reference sequence). The CDR3 region is CATSRDEAVTGIGYTF. The CDR3 coding sequence is TGTGCCACCAGCAGAGATGAAGCGGTGACAGGGATTGGCTACACCTTC.

The CDR3 reads CASSLRGVGDQPQHF. The DNA for the CDR3 is TGCGCCAGCAGCCTACGGGGGGTGGGCGATCAGCCCCAGCATTTT. This chain links TRBV4-1 with TRBJ1-5, with D tentatively TRBD1 (5 bases). CDR1 is MGHRA, CDR2 YSYEKL, per germline. Trimming cost V 4 bases and J 5 bases, with 15 bases left between them. The CDR3 extends over 15 amino acids.

The genes are TRBV2 and TRBJ1-1; 7 nucleotides match TRBD1. This CDR3 has 16 amino acids. After removal of 5 bases from V and 1 base from J, the junction contained 10 bases not matched to a gene. Germline V gene data show CDR1 as SNHLY and CDR2 as FYNNEI. In DNA form, the CDR3 reads TGTGCCAGCAGTTTAACTCCGGGACAGACGAACACTGAAGCTTTCTTT. Translating it yields CASSLTPGQTNTEAFF.

The CDR3 here is CASSSYLQGETQYF. The CDR3 DNA reads TGTGCCAGCAGCTCGTACCTACAGGGGGAGACCCAGTACTTC. The chain is built from TRBV7-8 and TRBJ2-5; TRBD1 aligns across 7 bases. The CDR3 extends over 14 amino acids. With V trimmed by 4 bases and J by 5 bases, 7 bases remained unmatched. Germline CDR1 SGHVS, CDR2 FQNEAQ.

For the CDR3, the DNA is TGTGCCAGCAGCTCAGGGGTCGGGGAGCTGTTTTTT. Translated, it gives CASSSGVGELFF. This chain uses TRBV7-6 with TRBJ2-2, with TRBD1 as a possible D gene (6 bases). V lost 4 bases to trimming and J lost 7 bases, with 7 bases between them. Germline CDR1 is SGHVS and CDR2 is FNYEAQ. The CDR3 spans 12 residues.